This T cell receptor (beta chain) originates from a study of blood T cell repertoires in COVID-19. On the study more broadly: Italy, Spain and the United States were the sources of the convalescent and acute COVID-19 samples. From T cells, B-cell-depleted T cells, or PBMCs came the material, which was cDNA or gDNA.

The repertoire was sequenced with immunoSEQ multiplex PCR; TCRdb's copy has only in-frame clones and lacks some. Of about 170,000 clones detected, roughly 90% appear once; the ten largest clones hold roughly 5%. Germline CDR1 is LNHNV and CDR2 is YYDKDF (reference sequence). CDR3 length: 13 residues. The germline V and J ends were trimmed by 9 bases and 0 bases, with 12 bases remaining between them. The sample comprised peripheral blood. The chain couples TRBV15 to TRBJ2-7; tentatively, D is TRBD2 (5 bases). The source is a man aged 25-40 years with COVID-19, enrolled during active disease. Written as DNA, the CDR3 is TGTGCCACTAAGAAAGGGAGCTCCTACGAGCAGTACTTC. Translated, it gives CATKKGSSYEQYF.